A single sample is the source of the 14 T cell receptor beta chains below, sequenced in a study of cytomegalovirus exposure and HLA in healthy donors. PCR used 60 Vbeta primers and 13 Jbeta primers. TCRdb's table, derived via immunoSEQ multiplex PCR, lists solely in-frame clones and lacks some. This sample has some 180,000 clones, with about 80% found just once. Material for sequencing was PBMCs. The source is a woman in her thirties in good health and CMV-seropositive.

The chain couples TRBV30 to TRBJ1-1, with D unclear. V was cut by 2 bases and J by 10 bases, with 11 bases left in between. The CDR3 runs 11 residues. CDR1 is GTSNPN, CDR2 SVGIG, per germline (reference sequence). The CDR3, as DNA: TGTGCCTGGAGTTCGTTGCGGGTAGCTTTCTTT. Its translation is CAWSSLRVAFF.

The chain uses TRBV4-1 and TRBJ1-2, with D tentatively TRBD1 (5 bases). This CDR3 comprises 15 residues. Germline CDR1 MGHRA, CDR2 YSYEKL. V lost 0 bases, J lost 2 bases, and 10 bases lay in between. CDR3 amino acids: CASSQDNQGNYGYTF. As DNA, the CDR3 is TGCGCCAGCAGCCAAGATAATCAGGGAAACTATGGCTACACCTTC.

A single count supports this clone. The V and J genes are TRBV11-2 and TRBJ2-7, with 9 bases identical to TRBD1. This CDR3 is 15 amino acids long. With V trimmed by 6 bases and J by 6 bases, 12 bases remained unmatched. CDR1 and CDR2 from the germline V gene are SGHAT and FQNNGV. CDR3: CASRGLRDRDGEQYF. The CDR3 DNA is TGTGCCAGCAGAGGACTCCGGGACAGGGATGGCGAGCAGTACTTC.

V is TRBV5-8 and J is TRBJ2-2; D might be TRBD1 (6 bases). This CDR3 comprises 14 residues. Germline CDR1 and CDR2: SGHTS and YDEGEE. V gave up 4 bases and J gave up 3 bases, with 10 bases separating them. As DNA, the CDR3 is TGTGCCAGCAGCCTGGGACACTACACCGGGGAGCTGTTTTTT. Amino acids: CASSLGHYTGELFF.

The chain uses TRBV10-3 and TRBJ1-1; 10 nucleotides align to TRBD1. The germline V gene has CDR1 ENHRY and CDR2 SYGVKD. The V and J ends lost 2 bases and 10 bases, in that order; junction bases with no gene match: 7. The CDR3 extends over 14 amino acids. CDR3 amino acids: CAISEGGTGVVAFF. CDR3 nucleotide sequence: TGTGCCATCAGTGAGGGCGGGACAGGGGTTGTAGCTTTCTTT.

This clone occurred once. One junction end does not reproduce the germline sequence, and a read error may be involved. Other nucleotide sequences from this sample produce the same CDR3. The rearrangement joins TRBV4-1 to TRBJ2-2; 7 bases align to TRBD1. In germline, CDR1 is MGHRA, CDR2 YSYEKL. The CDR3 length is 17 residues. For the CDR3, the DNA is TGCGCCAGCAGCCAAGAGAGGGGACAGATTAACACCGGGGAGCTGTTTTTC. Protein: CASSQERGQINTGELFF.

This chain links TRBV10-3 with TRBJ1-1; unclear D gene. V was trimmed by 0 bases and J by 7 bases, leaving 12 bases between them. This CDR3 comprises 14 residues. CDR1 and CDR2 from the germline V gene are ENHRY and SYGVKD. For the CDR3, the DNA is TGTGCCATCAGTGAGTCGATCACAGCCCTTGAAGCTTTCTTT. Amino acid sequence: CAISESITALEAFF.

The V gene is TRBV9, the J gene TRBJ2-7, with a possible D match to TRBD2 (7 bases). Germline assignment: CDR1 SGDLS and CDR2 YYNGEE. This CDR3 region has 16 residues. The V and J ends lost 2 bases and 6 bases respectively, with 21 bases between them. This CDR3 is CASSVSPGRGVSEQYF. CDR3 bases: TGTGCCAGCAGCGTTTCTCCTGGGAGGGGGGTCAGCGAGCAGTACTTC.

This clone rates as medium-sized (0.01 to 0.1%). In DNA, the CDR3 is TGTGCCAGCAGACCCGGGACAGACTATGGCTACACCTTC. Residues: CASRPGTDYGYTF. The chain recombines TRBV5-4 with TRBJ1-2; 7 bases agree with TRBD1. CDR3 length: 13 residues. The V gene end was trimmed by 5 bases and the J gene end by 3 bases; junction bases not matched to a gene: 4. Looked up from germline, CDR1 is SGHNT and CDR2 is YYREEE (reference sequence).

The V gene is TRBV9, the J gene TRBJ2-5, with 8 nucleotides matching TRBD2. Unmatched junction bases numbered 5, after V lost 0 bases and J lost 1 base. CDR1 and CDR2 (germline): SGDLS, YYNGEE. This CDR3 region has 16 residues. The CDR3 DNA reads TGTGCCAGCAGCGTAGCGGGAGGGACTCGCCAAGAGACCCAGTACTTC. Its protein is CASSVAGGTRQETQYF.

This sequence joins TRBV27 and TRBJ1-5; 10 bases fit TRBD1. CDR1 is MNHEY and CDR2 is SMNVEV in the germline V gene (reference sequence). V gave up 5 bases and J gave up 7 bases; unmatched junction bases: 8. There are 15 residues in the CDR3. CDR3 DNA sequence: TGTGCCAGCAGTGACCGGGGACAGGGGTACCAGCCCCAGCATTTT. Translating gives CASSDRGQGYQPQHF.

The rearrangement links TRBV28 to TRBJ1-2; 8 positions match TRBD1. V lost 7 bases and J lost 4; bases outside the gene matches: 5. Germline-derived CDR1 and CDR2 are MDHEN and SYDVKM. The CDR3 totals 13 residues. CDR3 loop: CASTDRVGYGYTF. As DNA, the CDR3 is TGTGCCAGCACGGACAGGGTTGGCTATGGCTACACCTTC.

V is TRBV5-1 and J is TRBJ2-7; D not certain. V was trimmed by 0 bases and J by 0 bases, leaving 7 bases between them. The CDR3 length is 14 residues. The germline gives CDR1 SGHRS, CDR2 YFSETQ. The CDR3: CASSLDSSSYEQYF. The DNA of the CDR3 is TGCGCCAGCAGCTTGGACAGCAGCTCCTACGAGCAGTACTTC.

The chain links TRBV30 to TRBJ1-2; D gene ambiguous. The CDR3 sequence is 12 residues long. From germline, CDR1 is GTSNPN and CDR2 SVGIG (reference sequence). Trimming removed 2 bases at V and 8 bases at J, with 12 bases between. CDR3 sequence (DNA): TGTGCCTGGAGTTATACAGAGGGAGGCTACACCTTC. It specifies CAWSYTEGGYTF.